The 15 T cell receptor beta chains presented below share a single source sample, sequenced in a study of T cells in Graves' hyperthyroidism and ophthalmopathy. TCR beta CDR3 region amplification was performed from RNA transcripts. Primed by the HTBI set, a first-round RT-PCR was run on the TCR CDR3. MiXCR, run by TCRdb on the multiplex PCR reads, gives a single entry per CDR3 protein. The repertoire consists of about 640,000 distinct CDR3 sequences, with less than 25% occurring once and the leading ten covering roughly 30%. Material for sequencing was blood. These TCRs come from a man aged 30 to 39 with Graves' ophthalmopathy.

This clonotype was picked up many times. V and J are TRBV5-1 and TRBJ1-2; 7 bases agree with TRBD1. V was clipped by 4 bases and J by 8 bases; unmatched bases: 11. This CDR3 is built from 14 residues. Per the germline V gene, CDR1 is SGHRS and CDR2 is YFSETQ. CDR3 loop: CASSTDRGHGGYTF. CDR3 coding DNA: TGCGCCAGCAGCACGGATAGGGGGCACGGCGGCTACACCTTC.

This clonotype was seen at least ten times. The chain employs TRBV20-1 and TRBJ1-5, with TRBD1 matching over 9 bases. CDR1 is DFQATT, CDR2 SNEGSKA, per germline (reference sequence). The CDR3 contains 16 residues. V lost 2 bases to trimming and J lost 5 bases; unmatched junction nucleotides: 10. This chain's CDR3 is CSARMMGTGRDQPQHF. CDR3 DNA sequence: TGCAGTGCTAGAATGATGGGGACAGGGAGGGATCAGCCCCAGCATTTT.

V gene TRBV5-1 combines with J gene TRBJ1-4, with no clear D. Per the germline V gene, CDR1 is SGHRS and CDR2 is YFSETQ. The CDR3 consists of 16 residues. V lost 0 bases, J lost 2 bases, and 11 bases lay in between. The DNA for the CDR3 is TGCGCCAGCAGCTTGGCGGGATCCAGGACTAATGAAAAACTGTTTTTT. This codes for CASSLAGSRTNEKLFF.

The CDR3 sequence: CASSLIFRDNSPLHF. For the CDR3, the DNA is TGTGCCAGCAGCCTCATTTTTAGGGATAATTCACCCCTCCACTTT. V and J are TRBV11-2 and TRBJ1-6, with D unclear. Germline CDR1 SGHAT, CDR2 FQNNGV. Trimming shortened V by 5 bases and J by 5 bases, and 13 bases separated the two germline ends. CDR3 length: 15 residues.

This clonotype was seen a handful of times. The chain recombines TRBV20-1 with TRBJ2-5; D is possibly TRBD1 (5 bases). This CDR3 region has 15 residues. Germline V gene lookup returns CDR1 DFQATT and CDR2 SNEGSKA (reference sequence). Trimming shortened V by 1 base and J by 5 bases, and 17 bases separated the two germline ends. The CDR3 spells CSARASGRVGETQYF. CDR3 nucleotides: TGCAGTGCTAGAGCCTCAGGCAGGGTAGGGGAGACCCAGTACTTC.

V is TRBV10-1 and J is TRBJ2-3; a possible D gene is TRBD2 (5 bases). This CDR3 is 16 amino acids long. The germline gives CDR1 WNHNN, CDR2 SYGVQD (reference sequence). V lost 6 bases to trimming and J lost 1 base, with 17 bases between them. Written as DNA, the CDR3 is TGCGCCAGCAGCCCCGGGATCCGGGATCGCACAGATACGCAGTATTTT. Its protein is CASSPGIRDRTDTQYF.

This clonotype was detected ten times or more. V gene TRBV20-1 combines with J gene TRBJ2-5; D perhaps matches TRBD2 (5 bases). V was pared by 1 base and J by 3 bases, with 15 bases between. CDR3 length equals 15 residues. Germline CDR1 and CDR2: DFQATT and SNEGSKA (reference sequence). The CDR3 coding sequence is TGCAGTGCTAGAGTTATAGGACTTAAGAAAGAGACCCAGTACTTC. It is translated as CSARVIGLKKETQYF.

This clonotype was observed a few times. CDR3 protein: CASSDSRRTEAFF. CDR3 in DNA: TGTGCCAGCAGTGACAGTCGAAGGACTGAAGCTTTCTTT. The chain uses TRBV25-1 and TRBJ1-1; no firm D call. The CDR3 is made up of 13 amino acids. Trimming stripped 3 bases from V and 5 bases from J, with 10 bases between. CDR1 MGHDK and CDR2 SYGVNS come from the germline V gene.

This clonotype was detected a few times. The V call is TRBV6-2 or TRBV6-3, the J call TRBJ2-1, with 14 positions matching TRBD2. Trimming took 6 bases from V and 4 from J; bases not matched to a gene: 8. The CDR3 is 17 amino acids. CDR1 MNHEY and CDR2 SVGEGT come from the germline V gene. CDR3 loop: CASSLGLAGVRYNEQFF. CDR3 nucleotide sequence: TGTGCCAGCAGCCTGGGACTAGCGGGAGTACGGTACAATGAGCAGTTCTTC.

The genes are TRBV19 and TRBJ1-5; 9 nucleotides match TRBD1. Germline CDR1 LNHDA, CDR2 SQIVND (reference sequence). The V segment lost 6 bases and the J segment 6 bases; nucleotides outside the gene matches: 6. This CDR3 has 14 residues. CDR3 in amino acids: CASSTTGGSQPQHF. In DNA form, the CDR3 reads TGTGCCAGTAGCACGACAGGGGGTAGTCAGCCCCAGCATTTT.

This clonotype was detected ten times or more. This sequence joins TRBV11-2 and TRBJ2-3; 12 nucleotides match TRBD2. Trimming at V came to 0 bases and at J to 6 bases, leaving 4 bases not matched to a gene. From germline, CDR1 is SGHAT and CDR2 FQNNGV. The CDR3 totals 16 residues. CDR3 bases: TGTGCCAGCAGCTTAGACCTAGCGGGAGGGCCCGATACGCAGTATTTT. Residues: CASSLDLAGGPDTQYF.

Only one count was recorded for this clonotype. The junction does not match germline at one end; this may be a read error. This chain joins TRBV28 and TRBJ1-3; D gene uncertain. Germline CDR1 and CDR2: MDHEN and SYDVKM. The CDR3 runs to 16 residues. The CDR3 region is CASSFLGGENGNTTYF. The CDR3, as DNA: TGTGCCAGCAGTTTTTTAGGCGGGGAAAACGGGAACACCACATATTTT.

This clonotype has a count of ten or more. The chain recombines TRBV11-1 with TRBJ2-5; tentatively, D is TRBD2 (5 bases). Germline V gene sequence: CDR1 SGHAT, CDR2 FQDESV (reference sequence). Trimming took 1 base from V and 2 from J, leaving 23 bases between them. The CDR3 contains 19 residues. CDR3 sequence reads: CASSLDLLQRRSSQETQYF. The CDR3 coding sequence is TGTGCCAGCAGCTTAGACCTTCTCCAGCGGAGGAGTTCGCAAGAGACCCAGTACTTC.

As to this clonotype: The conserved closing phenylalanine or tryptophan is absent in this CDR3, likely reflecting a read error. The rearrangement uses TRBV7-2 and TRBJ2-7; no definite D call. The CDR3 loop spans 11 amino acids. Trimming took 2 bases from V and 4 from J, leaving 3 bases between them. Germline CDR1 reads SGHTA; CDR2 reads FQGNSA. The CDR3 reads CASSLRYEQYS. In DNA form, the CDR3 reads TGTGCCAGCAGCTTAAGATACGAGCAGTACTCC.

V is TRBV27 and J is TRBJ1-6; D is possibly TRBD1 (5 bases). CDR1 is MNHEY, CDR2 SMNVEV, per germline (reference sequence). The CDR3 sequence is 15 residues long. Trimming removed 7 bases from V and 6 bases from J, with 16 bases in between. CDR3 nucleotides: TGTGCCAGCACCTCCGACAGACTTCCTAATTCACCCCTCCACTTT. It specifies CASTSDRLPNSPLHF.